The 11 T cell receptor beta chains listed next were all sequenced from one sample in a study of Graves' ophthalmopathy and Graves' hyperthyroidism. Amplification targeted the TCR beta CDR3 regions, with RNA transcripts as the source material. First-round RT-PCR employed HTBI primers, with a second-round multiplex PCR after it. Using its own MiXCR run on the multiplex PCR reads, TCRdb lists one record per CDR3 protein. This sample has 650,000 to 900,000 distinct CDR3 sequences, with 40% found just once. Sequences were obtained from peripheral blood. These receptors all stem from an adult man with Graves' ophthalmopathy.

Points on this clonotype: Relative to the germline gene, one junction end is altered; a read error may explain this. The chain is built from TRBV24-1 and TRBJ1-1, with D unclear. CDR3 length equals 15 residues. Germline CDR1 KGHDR, CDR2 SFDVKD. The CDR3 loop reads CASSSVTDLNTEAFF. The CDR3 nucleotides read TGTGCCAGCAGTTCGGTAACGGACTTGAACACTGAAGCTTTCTTT.

About this clonotype: The junction and the germline gene differ at one end; a read error may be behind it. The V call is TRBV7-6, the J call TRBJ1-1, with D unresolved. This CDR3 comprises 18 residues. Germline assignment: CDR1 SGHVS and CDR2 FNYEAQ. The CDR3 nucleotides read TGTGCTAGCAGCACCGAACCCCGTAAAATTGTCGTGAACACTGAAGCTTTCTTT. Protein product: CASSTEPRKIVVNTEAFF.

V is TRBV20-1 and J is TRBJ1-3; no clear D gene. V was cut by 5 bases and J by 4 bases, with 12 bases left in between. From germline, CDR1 is DFQATT and CDR2 SNEGSKA (reference sequence). This CDR3 spans 13 amino acids. CDR3 amino acids: CSAHNTAGNTIYF. The CDR3 nucleotides are TGCAGTGCTCACAACACGGCCGGAAACACCATATATTTT.

This clonotype was found a few times. The chain couples TRBV5-4 to TRBJ2-7; weak D call: TRBD2 (5 bases). The CDR3 runs 13 residues. CDR1 and CDR2 (germline): SGHNT, YYREEE (reference sequence). V lost 5 bases to trimming and J lost 5 bases, with 14 bases between them. The CDR3 region has the DNA TGTGCCAGCAGAGCGCAGACGAGGGACGAGCAGTACTTC. Its protein product is CASRAQTRDEQYF.

The chain employs TRBV11-2 and TRBJ1-2; no definite D call. The germline CDR1 and CDR2 sequences are SGHAT and FQNNGV. CDR3 size: 13 residues. Trimming cost V 5 bases and J 9 bases, with 16 bases left between them. The CDR3 is CASSGLEVLSYTF. The CDR3 nucleotides read TGTGCCAGCAGCGGATTGGAAGTTTTGAGCTACACCTTC.

The DNA for the CDR3 is TGTGCCACCAGTAATAGCGGGAGCGGCGGGGCAGGGTCTCAGCCCCAGCATTTT. Its protein product is CATSNSGSGGAGSQPQHF. The rearrangement links TRBV24-1 to TRBJ1-5; D might be TRBD1 (5 bases). Germline lookup yields CDR1 KGHDR and CDR2 SFDVKD. V lost 6 bases and J 6 bases, leaving 26 bases between the germline ends. The CDR3 totals 18 residues.

On this clonotype: A junction boundary mismatches the germline segment, possibly from a read error. The gene calls are TRBV7-9 and TRBJ2-7; tentatively, D is TRBD1 or TRBD2 (5 bases each). Germline CDR1 SEHNR, CDR2 FQNEAQ (reference sequence). The CDR3 is 13 residues long. CDR3 in DNA: TGTGCCAGTAGTTGGGGGAATGACTACGAGCAGTCCTTC. Translated: CASSWGNDYEQSF.

This clonotype was seen only a few times. The chain has TRBV20-1 and TRBJ2-5; 9 bases are a match to TRBD2. Trimming at V came to 6 bases and at J to 2 bases, leaving 13 bases not matched to a gene. The CDR3 totals 16 residues. Germline V gene sequence: CDR1 DFQATT, CDR2 SNEGSKA (reference sequence). CDR3 in DNA: TGCAGTGCCGCCGCCCTACTAGCGGGCAAACAAGAGACCCAGTACTTC. As protein: CSAAALLAGKQETQYF.

This clonotype was seen repeatedly, ten times or more. The CDR3 region has the DNA TGTGCCAGCAGGGGGACAGAAAACCTGCCAGCTTTCTTT. Residues: CASRGTENLPAFF. This rearrangement joins TRBV2 to TRBJ1-1; TRBD1 matches 7 bases. With 6 bases clipped from V and 10 bases from J, the junction kept 11 bases outside the gene matches. Germline assignment: CDR1 SNHLY and CDR2 FYNNEI. This CDR3 comprises 13 residues.

This clonotype has just a few counts. The V call is TRBV5-1, the J call TRBJ2-7, with no clear D. V was pared by 0 bases and J by 5 bases, with 12 bases between. There are 14 residues in the CDR3. Germline CDR1 SGHRS, CDR2 YFSETQ. CDR3 amino acids: CASSLEYQADEQYF. DNA for the CDR3: TGCGCCAGCAGCTTGGAATATCAGGCGGACGAGCAGTACTTC.

This clonotype came up many times. The V gene is TRBV4-3, the J gene TRBJ1-1; D might be TRBD1 (6 bases). V lost 1 base and J lost 1, with 7 bases in between. This CDR3 contains 14 residues. The germline CDR1 and CDR2 sequences are LGHNA and YSLEER. Here the CDR3 DNA reads TGCGCCAGCAGCCAAGTACAGGGGAACACTGAAGCTTTCTTT. This translates into CASSQVQGNTEAFF.